This T cell receptor beta chain is drawn from a study of T cell repertoires in cytomegalovirus infection (dated by TCRdb to about 2019). Broadly, across the study: Donor HLA type was relevant to the analysis, as public TCR beta signatures indicated carriage of CMV infection together with the matching HLA type. What the study reported, not specific to this receptor: The ex vivo response was dominated by HLA-C-restricted CMV-specific TCR beta clonotypes, and the single most frequent clonotype in two of eight donors was supplied by these HLA-C-restricted clonotypes. Carriers of CMV infection plus the relevant HLA type were discriminated by the cumulative frequency of public TCR beta family members in the study cohort and in an independent roughly 380-donor cohort.

The CDR3 numbers 14 residues from cysteine through phenylalanine. The kept DNA is CDR3 alone, 42 bases in frame from the first base. The V end gives up 3 bases and the J end 2 bases, leaving 5 bases in the junction not matched to a gene. Based on the germline V gene, the CDR1 and CDR2 sequences are SGHDT and YYEEEE. The sequencer listed for this sample is Illumina HiSeq 1500. The public sequencing data were trimmed at Q25 with fastp and processed into clonotypes with MiXCR by TCRdb, which kept only in-frame beta chains. Every entry covers one CDR3 protein and lists the most common genes and DNA from its rows. The sample table records a few hundred thousand distinct CDR3 sequences; about a sixth of these occur just once. The top ten constitute approximately 10% of the sample. This clonotype has only a few counts. The specificity of this receptor is unknown. No base quality values were provided; no much bigger clone lies one nucleotide off.

The sample consisted of PBMCs. The rearrangement joined TRBV5-6 to TRBJ2-7; 7 middle bases align to TRBD2. The clonotype originates from a human donor in good health (CMV status not recorded). Some clones in this sample may be carry-over from other donors' samples. The CDR3 sequence is CASSSLRGAYEQYF. The base sequence is TGTGCCAGCAGCTCACTACGGGGGGCCTACGAGCAGTACTTC.